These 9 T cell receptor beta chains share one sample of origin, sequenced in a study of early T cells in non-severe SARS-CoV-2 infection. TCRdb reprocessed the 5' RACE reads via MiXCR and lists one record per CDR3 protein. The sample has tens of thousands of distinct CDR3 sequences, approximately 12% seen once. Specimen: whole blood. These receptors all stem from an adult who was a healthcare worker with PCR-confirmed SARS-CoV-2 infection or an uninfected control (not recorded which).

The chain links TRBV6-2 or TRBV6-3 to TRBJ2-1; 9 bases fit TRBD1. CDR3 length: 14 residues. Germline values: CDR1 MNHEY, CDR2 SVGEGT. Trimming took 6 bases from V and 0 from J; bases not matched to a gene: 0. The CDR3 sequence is CASRDRGSYNEQFF. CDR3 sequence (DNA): TGTGCCAGCAGGGACAGGGGCTCCTACAATGAGCAGTTCTTC.

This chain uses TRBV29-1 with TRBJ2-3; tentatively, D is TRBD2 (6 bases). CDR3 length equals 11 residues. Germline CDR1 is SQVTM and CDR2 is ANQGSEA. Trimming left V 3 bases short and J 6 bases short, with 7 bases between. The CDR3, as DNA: TGCAGCGTTGATCGGGGGGATACGCAGTATTTT. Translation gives CSVDRGDTQYF.

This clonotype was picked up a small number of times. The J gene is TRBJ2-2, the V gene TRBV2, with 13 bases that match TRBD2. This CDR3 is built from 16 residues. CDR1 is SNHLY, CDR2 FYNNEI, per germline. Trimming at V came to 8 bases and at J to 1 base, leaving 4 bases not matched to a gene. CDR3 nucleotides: TGTGCCAGCTACGGACTAGCGGGGGAGAACACCGGGGAGCTGTTTTTT. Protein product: CASYGLAGENTGELFF.

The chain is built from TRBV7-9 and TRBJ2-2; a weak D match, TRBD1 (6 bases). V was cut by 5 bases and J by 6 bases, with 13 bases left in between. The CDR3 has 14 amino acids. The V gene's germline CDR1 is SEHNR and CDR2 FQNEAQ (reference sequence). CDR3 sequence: CASSPTGIAGELFF. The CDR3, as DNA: TGTGCCAGCAGCCCCACAGGGATCGCCGGGGAGCTGTTTTTT.

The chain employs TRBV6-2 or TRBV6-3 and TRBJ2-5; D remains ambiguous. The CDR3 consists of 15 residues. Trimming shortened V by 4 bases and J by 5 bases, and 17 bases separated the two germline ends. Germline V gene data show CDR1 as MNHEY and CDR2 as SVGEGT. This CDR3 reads CASSFSLAPAETQYF. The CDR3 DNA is TGTGCCAGCAGTTTTAGCCTCGCCCCAGCGGAGACCCAGTACTTC.

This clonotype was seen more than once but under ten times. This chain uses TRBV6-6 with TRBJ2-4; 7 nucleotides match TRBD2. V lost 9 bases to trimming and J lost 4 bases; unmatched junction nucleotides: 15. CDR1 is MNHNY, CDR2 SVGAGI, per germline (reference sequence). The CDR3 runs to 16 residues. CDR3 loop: CASNLFGGKPKNIQYF. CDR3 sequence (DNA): TGTGCCAGTAACCTTTTCGGGGGGAAGCCTAAAAACATTCAGTACTTC.

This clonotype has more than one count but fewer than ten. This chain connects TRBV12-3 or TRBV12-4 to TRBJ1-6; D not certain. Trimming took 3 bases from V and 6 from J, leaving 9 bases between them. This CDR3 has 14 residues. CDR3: CASSLGMANSPLHF. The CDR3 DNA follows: TGTGCCAGCAGTTTGGGTATGGCTAATTCACCCCTCCACTTT.

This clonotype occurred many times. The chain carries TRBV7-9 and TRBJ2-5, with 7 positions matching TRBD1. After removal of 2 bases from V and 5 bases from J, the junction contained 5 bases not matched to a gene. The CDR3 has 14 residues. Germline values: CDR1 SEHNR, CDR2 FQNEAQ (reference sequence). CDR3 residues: CASSLRGRGETQYF. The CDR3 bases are TGTGCCAGCAGCTTAAGGGGGCGCGGGGAGACCCAGTACTTC. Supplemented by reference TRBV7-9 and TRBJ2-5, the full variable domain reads DTGVSQNPRHKITKRGQNVTFRCDPISEHNRLYWYRQTLGQGPEFLTYFQNEAQLEKSRLLSDRFSAERPKGSFSTLEIQRTEQGDSAMYLCASSLRGRGETQYFGPGTRLLVL.

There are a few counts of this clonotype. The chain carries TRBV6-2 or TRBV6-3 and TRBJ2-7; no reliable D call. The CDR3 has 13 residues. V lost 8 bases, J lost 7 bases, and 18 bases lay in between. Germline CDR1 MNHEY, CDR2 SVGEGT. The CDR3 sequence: CASHFSPQWEQYF. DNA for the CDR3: TGTGCCAGCCACTTTTCCCCCCAGTGGGAGCAGTACTTC.